The following is a TCR beta chain sequence with its context. The antigen remains undetermined. Noted time point: persistent/refractory GD, antithyroid drugs over 5 years with positive TRAb. Scientists built the TCR library using RNA that was extracted from PBMCs. Arm-PCR of CDR3 regions and iRepertoire HTBI primers were the basis on which TCR beta libraries were built. TCRdb analysed the multiplex PCR reads with MiXCR anew, one entry per CDR3 protein. The repertoire has approximately 470,000 distinct CDR3 sequences, roughly 20% of them found once; the top ten carry under 9%. V was shortened by 1 base and J by 0 bases, with 6 bases between the two germline ends. This CDR3 is 15 amino acids long. Germline V gene sequence: CDR1 SGHAT, CDR2 FQNNGV. These data are taken from a study of regulatory T cells in long-lasting Graves disease. The study's findings and limits: Persistent disease was characterized by preferential usage of TRBV28, TRBJ1-2 and TRBJ2-5.

The TCR originated in a female donor with Graves disease. V and J are TRBV11-2 and TRBJ2-2; D is unclear. Sequences were derived from peripheral blood mononuclear cells (PBMCs), sampled when the disease was refractory, from a patient treated with antithyroid drugs. The CDR3 protein is CASSLAVANTGELFF. In DNA form, the CDR3 reads TGTGCCAGCAGCTTAGCTGTAGCGAACACCGGGGAGCTGTTTTTT.